This TCR beta chain was observed in a study of graft-versus-host responses after intestinal transplantation. Germline loops: CDR1 MNHNS, CDR2 SASEGT. The germline V and J ends were trimmed by 4 bases and 4 bases, with 5 bases remaining between them. The CDR3 is made up of 12 amino acids. Study-wide results and caveats: GvH clones surfaced in recipient marrow, some emerging earlier in ileum or blood.

Notes on this clone: Its matching antigen is unknown.

Produced via immunoSEQ multiplex PCR; TCRdb's table is partial and in-frame only. The top ten hold roughly 1% of the sample, which has 100,000 to 110,000 clones, more than 75% seen once. The V and J genes are TRBV6-1 and TRBJ2-1, with no clear D. The sample consisted of unstimulated CD4+ T cells sorted from spleen or lymph node cells, taken before transplant. The TCR originated in a human donor who was the organ donor for an intestinal transplant. Here the CDR3 reads CASSVFYNEQFF. The CDR3 bases are TGTGCCAGCAGTGTGTTTTACAATGAGCAGTTCTTC.